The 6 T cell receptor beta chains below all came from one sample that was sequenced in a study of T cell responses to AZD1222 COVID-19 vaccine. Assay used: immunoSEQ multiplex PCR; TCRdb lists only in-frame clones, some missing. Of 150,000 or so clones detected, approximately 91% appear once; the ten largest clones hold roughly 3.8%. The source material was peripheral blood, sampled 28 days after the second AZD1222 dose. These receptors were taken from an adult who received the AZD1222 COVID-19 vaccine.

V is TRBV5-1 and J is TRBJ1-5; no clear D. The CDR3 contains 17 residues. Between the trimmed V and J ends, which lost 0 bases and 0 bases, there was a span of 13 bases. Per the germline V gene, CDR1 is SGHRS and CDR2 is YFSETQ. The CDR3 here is CASSLGQGPYSNQPQHF. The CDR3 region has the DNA TGCGCCAGCAGCTTGGGTCAAGGGCCGTATAGCAATCAGCCCCAGCATTTT.

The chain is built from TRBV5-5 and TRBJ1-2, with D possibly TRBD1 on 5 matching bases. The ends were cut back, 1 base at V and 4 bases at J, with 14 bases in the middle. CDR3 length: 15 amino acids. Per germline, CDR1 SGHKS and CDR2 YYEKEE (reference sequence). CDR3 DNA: TGTGCCAGCAGCTTGCGCCCAGGGTATACCTATGGCTACACCTTC. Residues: CASSLRPGYTYGYTF.

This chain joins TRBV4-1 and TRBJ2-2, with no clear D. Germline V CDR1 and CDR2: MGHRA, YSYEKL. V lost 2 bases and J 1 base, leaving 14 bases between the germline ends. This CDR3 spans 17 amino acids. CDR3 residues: CASSQPPETLNTGELFF. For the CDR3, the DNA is TGCGCCAGCAGCCAACCCCCGGAGACTCTGAACACCGGGGAGCTGTTTTTT.

CDR3 protein: CAISEPTRKQYF. In nucleotides, the CDR3 is TGTGCCATCAGTGAGCCCACAAGGAAGCAGTACTTC. This chain uses TRBV10-3 with TRBJ2-7; no clear D gene. Trimming took 2 bases from V and 8 from J, leaving 10 bases between them. This CDR3 comprises 12 residues. From germline, CDR1 is ENHRY and CDR2 SYGVKD.

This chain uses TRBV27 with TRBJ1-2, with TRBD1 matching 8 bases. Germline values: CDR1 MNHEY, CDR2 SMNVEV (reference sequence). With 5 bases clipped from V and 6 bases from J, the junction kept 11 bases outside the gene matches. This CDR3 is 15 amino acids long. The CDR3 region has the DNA TGTGCCAGCAGTATCAACCTGCCGGACAGGGATGGCTACACCTTC. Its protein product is CASSINLPDRDGYTF.

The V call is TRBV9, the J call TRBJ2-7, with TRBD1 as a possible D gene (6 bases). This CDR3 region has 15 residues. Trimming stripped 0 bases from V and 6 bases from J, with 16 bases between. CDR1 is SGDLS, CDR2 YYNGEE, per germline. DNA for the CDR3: TGTGCCAGCAGCGTAGTATCCCCACAGGGTAGCGAGCAGTACTTC. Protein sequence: CASSVVSPQGSEQYF. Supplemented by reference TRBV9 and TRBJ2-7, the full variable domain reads DSGVTQTPKHLITATGQRVTLRCSPRSGDLSVYWYQQSLDQGLQFLIQYYNGEERAKGNILERFSAQQFPDLHSELNLSSLELGDSALYFCASSVVSPQGSEQYFGPGTRLTVT.